Below, 18 T cell receptor beta chains from the same sample are listed, as sequenced in a study of T cell repertoires in aging, cancer and after chemotherapy (dated by TCRdb to 2018 to 2020). TCR beta rearrangements were amplified from genomic DNA extracted from peripheral blood rather than from sorted cells or RNA. The reads were generated on an Illumina MiSeq. Rearranged TRB sequences spanning V, D and J segments were amplified by multiplex touch-down PCR using a mixed TRB-A/B primer pool. Through fastp at Q25 and MiXCR, TCRdb rebuilt clones from the public reads, retaining in-frame beta chains. All rows with the same CDR3 protein become a single entry with the most common DNA and genes. Counted in this sample were 1,600 or so distinct CDR3 sequences; 20% to 25% of them appeared once. Approximately 8% of the sample is in the top ten clones. The sample comprised blood. The receptors derive from a human donor with a solid tumor.

V is TRBV14 and J is TRBJ2-1; D call uncertain. This CDR3 contains 14 residues. The germline V gene has CDR1 SGHDN and CDR2 FVKESK. The ends were cut back, 1 base at V and 4 bases at J, with 8 bases in the middle. The CDR3: CASSQVGRYNEQFF. Written as DNA, the CDR3 is TGTGCCAGCAGCCAAGTAGGCAGATACAATGAGCAGTTCTTC.

The chain combines TRBV13 with TRBJ1-4, with D possibly matching TRBD1 (5 bases). CDR1 and CDR2 from the germline V gene are PRHDT and FYEKMQ (reference sequence). This CDR3 comprises 15 residues. The ends were cut back, 5 bases at V and 4 bases at J, with 14 bases in the middle. This CDR3 reads CASSLLGTVNEKLFF. The CDR3 DNA reads as TGTGCCAGCAGCCTCTTGGGGACGGTTAATGAAAAACTGTTTTTT.

This clonotype is termed large (0.1 to 1%). V gene TRBV30 combines with J gene TRBJ2-5, with 10 nucleotides matching TRBD2. The trim removed 5 bases at V and 5 bases at J, leaving 8 bases unmatched. The CDR3 has 14 residues. Germline assignment: CDR1 GTSNPN and CDR2 SVGIG (reference sequence). CDR3 residues: CAWGRGTSVETQYF. CDR3 in DNA: TGTGCCTGGGGAAGAGGGACTAGCGTCGAGACCCAGTACTTC.

This clonotype was detected a few times. This chain joins TRBV25-1 and TRBJ2-3; 8 bases map to TRBD2. The J segment lost 3 bases and the V segment lost 4 bases, leaving 9 bases of the junction unmatched. This CDR3 spans 16 amino acids. In germline, CDR1 is MGHDK, CDR2 SYGVNS. CDR3 loop: CASSATSGGRTDTQYF. In DNA form, the CDR3 reads TGTGCCAGCAGTGCGACCTCGGGAGGGAGGACAGATACGCAGTATTTT.

By share, this clonotype ranks as medium-sized. J is TRBJ1-1 and V is TRBV6-4; 8 nucleotides align to TRBD1. CDR3 size: 16 residues. The junction had 10 bases not matched to a gene; V was cut back by 4 bases and J by 3 bases. CDR1 is MRHNA, CDR2 SNTAGT, per germline. The CDR3: CASSGGTGGGDTEAFF. The DNA for the CDR3 is TGTGCCAGCAGTGGGGGGACAGGAGGAGGGGACACTGAAGCTTTCTTT.

Sample share makes this clonotype medium-sized. This chain uses TRBV7-3 with TRBJ2-3; D is uncertain. CDR1 and CDR2 (germline): SGHTA, FQGTGA. This CDR3 contains 15 residues. V lost 5 bases, J lost 1 base, and 13 bases lay in between. The CDR3, as DNA: TGTGCCAGCAGCCCGACGGCGAGAGGCACAGATACGCAGTATTTT. This encodes CASSPTARGTDTQYF. Supplemented by reference TRBV7-3 and TRBJ2-3, the full variable domain reads GAGVSQTPSNKVTEKGKYVELRCDPISGHTALYWYRQSLGQGPEFLIYFQGTGAADDSGLPNDRFFAVRPEGSVSTLKIQRTERGDSAVYLCASSPTARGTDTQYFGPGTRLTVL.

In its sample, this clonotype ranks as large. The chain recombines TRBV29-1 with TRBJ2-7; D might be TRBD1 or TRBD2, each matching 5 bases. Trimming took off 4 bases at V and 3 bases at J, with 13 bases between the two ends. CDR3 length equals 13 residues. Per germline, CDR1 SQVTM and CDR2 ANQGSEA. Written as DNA, the CDR3 is TGCAGCGTTGTAGGGGTCGGGGTCTACGAGCAGTACTTC. This translates into CSVVGVGVYEQYF.

This clonotype was detected only a few times. The chain couples TRBV12-3 or TRBV12-4 to TRBJ2-7; 8 nucleotides match TRBD1. The CDR3 runs to 17 residues. V dropped 7 bases and J dropped 4; count of bases not matched to a gene: 18. The CDR3 DNA follows: TGTGCCAGCAAGCCATCCAAGGGACAGGAAGTAAAATACGAGCAGTACTTC. Translated: CASKPSKGQEVKYEQYF.

By sample fraction, this clonotype is medium-sized (0.01 to 0.1%). V and J are TRBV11-3 and TRBJ2-1; a possible D gene is TRBD2 (5 bases). The CDR3 consists of 16 residues. Germline-derived CDR1 and CDR2 are SGHNT and YENEEA. V dropped 5 bases and J dropped 6 bases, with 20 bases sitting between them. The CDR3 loop reads CASSRSSSPPINEQFF. DNA for the CDR3: TGTGCCAGCAGCCGCTCTAGCTCGCCACCTATCAATGAGCAGTTCTTC.

This clonotype rates as medium-sized. This sequence joins TRBV6-6 and TRBJ1-1; 9 bases line up with TRBD1. From germline, CDR1 is MNHNY and CDR2 SVGAGI (reference sequence). Trimming at V came to 4 bases and at J to 3 bases, leaving 6 bases not matched to a gene. The CDR3 length is 15 residues. In DNA form, the CDR3 reads TGTGCCAGCAGTTTCAACGACAGGGGGTACACTGAAGCTTTCTTT. Protein product: CASSFNDRGYTEAFF.

This clonotype is deemed medium-sized. V is TRBV10-1 and J is TRBJ2-3, with D perhaps matching TRBD1 or TRBD2 (7 bases each). The ends were cut back, 1 base at V and 6 bases at J, with 23 bases in the middle. CDR1 is WNHNN and CDR2 is SYGVQD in the germline V gene (reference sequence). The CDR3 has 18 amino acids. DNA of the CDR3: TGCGCCAGCAGTGAGTTCAGGGGGGGCCGACCGGGATCCGATACGCAGTATTTT. It codes for CASSEFRGGRPGSDTQYF.

This clonotype occurred a few times. The chain joins TRBV12-3 or TRBV12-4 to TRBJ1-1; 8 bases fit TRBD1. V lost 7 bases to trimming and J lost 4 bases; unmatched junction nucleotides: 8. The length of the CDR3 is 14 residues. The CDR3 protein is CASTFTGGGTEAFF. The CDR3 DNA reads as TGTGCCAGCACCTTTACAGGGGGAGGCACTGAAGCTTTCTTT.

Judged by abundance, this clonotype is medium-sized. This chain uses TRBV10-3 with TRBJ2-3; perhaps TRBD1 as D (6 bases). The CDR3 covers 17 residues. Per the germline V gene, CDR1 is ENHRY and CDR2 is SYGVKD. V was shortened by 4 bases and J by 7 bases, with 24 bases between the two germline ends. CDR3 residues: CAISAPSQGRGTYTQYF. The DNA of the CDR3 is TGTGCCATCAGTGCCCCCTCACAGGGTAGAGGGACCTATACGCAGTATTTT.

Concerning this clonotype: One base away lies a much larger clone, so this may be a sequencing read error. The chain links TRBV19 to TRBJ1-1; D unclear. The CDR3 is 15 residues long. In germline, CDR1 is LNHDA, CDR2 SQIVND (reference sequence). The V and J ends lost 1 base and 4 bases respectively, with 13 bases between them. The CDR3 sequence is CASSIASGGSTEAFF. The CDR3 bases are TGTGCCAGTAGTATAGCTTCAGGAGGGAGCACTGAAGCTTTCTTT.

By sample fraction, this clonotype is medium-sized. The gene calls are TRBV7-2 and TRBJ2-5, with 7 positions matching TRBD2. The ends lost 4 bases at V and 3 bases at J; junction bases unmatched: 5. This CDR3 is 14 amino acids long. Germline V CDR1 and CDR2: SGHTA, FQGNSA. CDR3 nucleotides: TGTGCCAGCAGCTCCCAGCGGGGAGAAGAGACCCAGTACTTC. Translation: CASSSQRGEETQYF.

Worth noting for this clonotype: This could be a read error, since a much larger clone is one nucleotide away. The rearrangement uses TRBV20-1 and TRBJ2-7, with D tentatively TRBD2 (6 bases). Germline CDR1 and CDR2: DFQATT and SNEGSKA (reference sequence). Between the trimmed V and J ends, which lost 0 bases and 3 bases, there was a span of 15 bases. The CDR3 is 15 amino acids. The DNA for the CDR3 is TGCAGTGCTAGAGAAACTAGCCGGAGAGACTACGAGCAGTACTTC. Its protein product is CSARETSRRDYEQYF.

CDR3 region: CASSRNGLAGDLNRETQTF. The CDR3 DNA reads as TGTGCCAGCAGCCGCAACGGACTAGCGGGAGATTTGAATCGGGAGACCCAGACTTTC. V and J are TRBV6-6 and TRBJ2-6; 13 bases are a match to TRBD2. V lost 6 bases to trimming and J lost 18 bases; unmatched junction nucleotides: 26. The CDR3 is 19 amino acids. Per the germline V gene, CDR1 is MNHNY and CDR2 is SVGAGI (reference sequence).

Note on this clonotype: One end of the junction varies from germline; a read error may be responsible. V gene TRBV4-1 combines with J gene TRBJ1-2, with 8 bases aligning to TRBD1. From germline, CDR1 is MGHRA and CDR2 YSYEKL. This CDR3 is 16 amino acids long. In DNA, the CDR3 is TGCGCCAGCATCCAAGAACGACAGGGGTTGGACTATGGCTACACCTTC. Translating it yields CASIQERQGLDYGYTF.